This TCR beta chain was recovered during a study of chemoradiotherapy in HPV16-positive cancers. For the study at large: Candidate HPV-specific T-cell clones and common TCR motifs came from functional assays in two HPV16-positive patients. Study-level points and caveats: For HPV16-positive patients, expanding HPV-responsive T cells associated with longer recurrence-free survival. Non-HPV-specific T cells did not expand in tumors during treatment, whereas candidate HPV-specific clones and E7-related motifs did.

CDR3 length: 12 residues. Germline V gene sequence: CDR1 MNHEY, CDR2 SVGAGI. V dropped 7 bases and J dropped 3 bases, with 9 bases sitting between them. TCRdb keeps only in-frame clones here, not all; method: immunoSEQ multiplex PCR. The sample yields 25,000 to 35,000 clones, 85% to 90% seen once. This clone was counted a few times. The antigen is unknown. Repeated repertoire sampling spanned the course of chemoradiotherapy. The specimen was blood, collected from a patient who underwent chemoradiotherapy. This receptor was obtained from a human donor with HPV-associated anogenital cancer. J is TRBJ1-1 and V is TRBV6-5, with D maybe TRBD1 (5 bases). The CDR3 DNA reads TGTGCCAGCACAGGGCTGGACACTGAAGCTTTCTTT. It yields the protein CASTGLDTEAFF.